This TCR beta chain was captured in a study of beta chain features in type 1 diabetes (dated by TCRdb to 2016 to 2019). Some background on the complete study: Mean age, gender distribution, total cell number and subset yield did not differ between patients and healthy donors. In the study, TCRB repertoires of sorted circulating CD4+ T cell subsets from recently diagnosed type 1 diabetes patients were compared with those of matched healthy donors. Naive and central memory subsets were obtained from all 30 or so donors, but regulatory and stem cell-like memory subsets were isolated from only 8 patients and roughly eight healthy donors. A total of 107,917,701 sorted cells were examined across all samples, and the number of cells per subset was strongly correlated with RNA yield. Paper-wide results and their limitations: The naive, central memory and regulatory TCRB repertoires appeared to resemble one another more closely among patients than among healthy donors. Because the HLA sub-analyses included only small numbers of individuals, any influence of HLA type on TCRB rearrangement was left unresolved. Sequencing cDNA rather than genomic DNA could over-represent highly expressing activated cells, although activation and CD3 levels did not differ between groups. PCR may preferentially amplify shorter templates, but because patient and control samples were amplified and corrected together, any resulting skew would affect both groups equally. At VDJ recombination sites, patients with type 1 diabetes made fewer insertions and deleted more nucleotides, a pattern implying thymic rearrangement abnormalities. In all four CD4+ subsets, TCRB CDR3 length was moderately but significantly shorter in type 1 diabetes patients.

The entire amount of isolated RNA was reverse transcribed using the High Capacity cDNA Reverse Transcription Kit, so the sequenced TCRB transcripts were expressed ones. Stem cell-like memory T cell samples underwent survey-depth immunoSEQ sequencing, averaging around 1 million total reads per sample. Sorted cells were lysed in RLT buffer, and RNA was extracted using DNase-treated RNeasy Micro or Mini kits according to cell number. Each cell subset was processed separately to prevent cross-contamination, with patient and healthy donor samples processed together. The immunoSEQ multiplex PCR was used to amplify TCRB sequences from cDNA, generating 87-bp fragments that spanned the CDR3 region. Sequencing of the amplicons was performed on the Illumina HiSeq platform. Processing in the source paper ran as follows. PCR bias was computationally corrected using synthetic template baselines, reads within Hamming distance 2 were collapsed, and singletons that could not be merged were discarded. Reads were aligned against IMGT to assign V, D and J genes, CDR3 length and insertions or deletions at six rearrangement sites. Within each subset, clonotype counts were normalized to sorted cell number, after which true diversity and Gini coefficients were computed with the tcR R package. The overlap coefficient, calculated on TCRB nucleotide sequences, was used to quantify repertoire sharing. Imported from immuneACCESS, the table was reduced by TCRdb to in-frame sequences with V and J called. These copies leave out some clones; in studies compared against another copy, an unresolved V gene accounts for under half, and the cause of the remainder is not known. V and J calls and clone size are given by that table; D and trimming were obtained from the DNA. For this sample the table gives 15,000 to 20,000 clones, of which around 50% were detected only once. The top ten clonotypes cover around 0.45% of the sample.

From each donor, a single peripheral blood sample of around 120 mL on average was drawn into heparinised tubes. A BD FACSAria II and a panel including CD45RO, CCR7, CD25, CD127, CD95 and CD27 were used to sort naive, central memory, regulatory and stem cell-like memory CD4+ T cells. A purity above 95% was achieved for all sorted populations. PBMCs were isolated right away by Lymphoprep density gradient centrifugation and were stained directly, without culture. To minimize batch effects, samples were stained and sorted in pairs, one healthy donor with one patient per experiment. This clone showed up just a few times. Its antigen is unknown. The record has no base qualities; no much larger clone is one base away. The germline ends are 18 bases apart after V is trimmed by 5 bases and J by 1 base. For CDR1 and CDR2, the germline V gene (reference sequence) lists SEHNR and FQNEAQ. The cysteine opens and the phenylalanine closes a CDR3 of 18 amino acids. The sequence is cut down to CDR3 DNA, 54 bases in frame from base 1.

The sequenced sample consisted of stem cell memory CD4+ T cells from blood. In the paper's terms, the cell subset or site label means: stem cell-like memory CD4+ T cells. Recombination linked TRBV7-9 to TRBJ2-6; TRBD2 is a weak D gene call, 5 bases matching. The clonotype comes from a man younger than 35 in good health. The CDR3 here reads CASSPNQITSSGANVLTF. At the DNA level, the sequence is TGTGCCAGCAGCCCCAACCAAATTACTAGTTCTGGGGCCAACGTCCTGACTTTC.